This T cell receptor beta chain came from a study of shared clonotypes between healthy human individuals. The wider study: CD4 naive cells filled three plates per donor, CD4 memory three, CD8 naive two and CD8 memory one.

As to this clone: Its cognate antigen is unknown.

The germline V and J ends were trimmed by 2 bases and 7 bases, with 8 bases remaining between them. This CDR3 contains 12 residues. Germline-derived CDR1 and CDR2 are MDHEN and SYDVKM. All donors were healthy HIV-negative adults lacking recent acute infections or vaccinations. Study-wide points: Incomplete sequencing of sorted subsets was indicated by rarefaction despite large depth.

Here immunoSEQ multiplex PCR was the method, and the copy in TCRdb shows in-frame clones only, minus some. This table has 150,000 to 200,000 clones, about 93% appearing once. This TCR was sampled from a woman aged 25 to 45 in good health. Sequenced: naive CD4+ T cells sorted from blood. Subset here: CD45RA+ positively selected. The chain carries TRBV28 and TRBJ1-1; D remains ambiguous. CDR3 bases: TGTGCCAGCAGTTTAAAACGGATTGAAGCTTTCTTT. It is translated as CASSLKRIEAFF.